A selection of T cell receptor beta chains follows, all from one sample in a study of T cell responses to AZD1222 COVID-19 vaccine. Profiled with immunoSEQ multiplex PCR; TCRdb holds only in-frame clones, not every one. The repertoire holds roughly 150,000 clones, with 90% to 95% as singletons. The specimen was peripheral blood, collected 28 days after the second AZD1222 dose. Receptor source: an adult who received the AZD1222 COVID-19 vaccine. Each CDR3 is given with its conserved first and last residue. The D gene is left open where the match is weak. Expanded clones are given a class, and other clones once, few, many or no size at all.

v_gene	len	j_gene	d_gene	abundance	CDR3nt	CDR3aa
TRBV5-1	14	TRBJ1-1	NA	NA	TGCGCCAGCAGCTTGTTTGCGGGAGCAACTGAAGCTTTCTTT	CASSLFAGATEAFF
TRBV7-9	15	TRBJ1-1	NA	NA	TGTGCCAGCAGCCTAGTGGGGCTCATGAACACTGAAGCTTTCTTT	CASSLVGLMNTEAFF
TRBV28	16	TRBJ2-2	TRBD1	once	TGTGCCAGCAGTTTACCGGGACAGAGCTACGGCGGGGAGCTGTTTTTT	CASSLPGQSYGGELFF
TRBV3-1/TRBV3-2	12	TRBJ1-1	NA	NA	TGTGCCAGCAGCCACCCAAACACTGAAGCTTTCTTT	CASSHPNTEAFF
TRBV20-1	12	TRBJ1-1	NA	NA	TGCAGTGCTAGTGAGGAGGTTGATGAAGCTTTCTTT	CSASEEVDEAFF
TRBV4-3	14	TRBJ2-7	NA	NA	TGCGCCAGCAGCCAAGAGTCGGCGGGCGGGGAGCAGTACTTC	CASSQESAGGEQYF
TRBV12-3/TRBV12-4	13	TRBJ2-2	NA	many	TGTGCCAGCAGCTTGATTAACACCGGGGAGCTGTTTTTT	CASSLINTGELFF
TRBV6-5	14	TRBJ1-1	NA	NA	TGTGCCAGCAGTTACTCGATATGGAACACTGAAGCTTTCTTT	CASSYSIWNTEAFF
TRBV9	13	TRBJ1-1	NA	NA	TGTGCCAGCACCCAGTTCCTTCACACTGAAGCTTTCTTT	CASTQFLHTEAFF
TRBV6-6	13	TRBJ1-2	NA	NA	TGTGCCAGCAGCCCAACGGACGTCTATGGCTACACCTTC	CASSPTDVYGYTF
TRBV9	18	TRBJ2-3	NA	NA	TGTGCCAGCAGCGTCAGAGGGATTAGGGGGTTGAGTACAGATACGCAGTATTTT	CASSVRGIRGLSTDTQYF
TRBV11-2	15	TRBJ1-2	TRBD1	NA	TGTGCCAGCAGCTTAGAAGCGACAGGGAGCTATGGCTACACCTTC	CASSLEATGSYGYTF
TRBV6-2/TRBV6-3	16	TRBJ1-5	TRBD1	NA	TGTGCCAGCACCCCAACGGAGGGGGCGAATAATCAGCCCCAGCATTTT	CASTPTEGANNQPQHF
TRBV27	13	TRBJ1-2	NA	NA	TGTGCCAGCAGTTTCGGCCCGACCTATGGCTACACCTTC	CASSFGPTYGYTF
TRBV6-5	15	TRBJ2-3	NA	NA	TGTGCCAGCACCCTCGGCCCGGGGCGGGGAGATACGCAGTATTTT	CASTLGPGRGDTQYF
TRBV7-9	14	TRBJ1-2	TRBD1	NA	TGTGCCAGCAGTTCTGGACAGGGTAACTATGGCTACACCTTC	CASSSGQGNYGYTF
TRBV7-2	10	TRBJ2-1	NA	NA	TGTGCCAGCAGCAACAATGAGCAGTTCTTC	CASSNNEQFF
TRBV4-1	15	TRBJ1-2	NA	once	TGCGCCAGCAGCCAGGGCCCTAGGGGTCATGTTGGCTACACCTTC	CASSQGPRGHVGYTF
TRBV30	14	TRBJ2-7	TRBD1	NA	TGTGCCTGGAGACGACCGGGACAGCAGCATGAGCAGTACTTC	CAWRRPGQQHEQYF
TRBV3-1/TRBV3-2	14	TRBJ2-3	TRBD2	NA	TGTGCCAGCAGCCAGCAGACGGGGGGGGACACGCAGTATTTT	CASSQQTGGDTQYF
TRBV19	13	TRBJ1-3	NA	NA	TGTGCCAGTAGCCCCACCAGATTCCGTCAGCCATATTTT	CASSPTRFRQPYF
TRBV6-6	17	TRBJ1-5	TRBD1	NA	TGTGCCAGCAGTCCGATGGGACAGGGGGGCTTCAATCAGCCCCAGCATTTT	CASSPMGQGGFNQPQHF
TRBV7-9	13	TRBJ2-1	NA	few	TGTGCCAGCAGCTTAGGATCGGTGAATGAGCAGTTCTTC	CASSLGSVNEQFF
TRBV7-6	14	TRBJ1-2	TRBD1	NA	TGTGCCAGCAGCTTAGATCCAGGGGGCGCTGGCTACACCTTC	CASSLDPGGAGYTF
TRBV5-1	15	TRBJ2-2	NA	NA	TGCGCCAGCCGGAGAGGAGGTACGGGCACCGGGGAGCTGTTTTTT	CASRRGGTGTGELFF
TRBV6-4	13	TRBJ2-1	NA	NA	TGTGCCAGCAGTAGCGGGTATTCTGATGAGCAGTTCTTC	CASSSGYSDEQFF
TRBV12-3/TRBV12-4	11	TRBJ1-2	NA	few	TGTGCCAGCAGTTTAGGCTATGGCTACACCTTC	CASSLGYGYTF
TRBV5-5	15	TRBJ1-2	NA	once	TGTGCCAGCAGCTTGTTCAATCCGGAAAACTATGGCTACACCTTC	CASSLFNPENYGYTF
TRBV2	18	TRBJ1-4	TRBD1	NA	TGTGCCAGCAGTGAAAAGACAGGGGGAGTGGCAACTAATGAAAAACTGTTTTTT	CASSEKTGGVATNEKLFF
TRBV6-5	14	TRBJ2-7	TRBD1	once	TGTGCCAGCAGCCCCAGGCAGGGGGCCTACGAGCAGTACTTC	CASSPRQGAYEQYF
TRBV5-1	16	TRBJ1-2	TRBD1	NA	TGCGCCAGCAGCTCGGCGGCGGGACAGGGTGGGGATGGCTACACCTTC	CASSSAAGQGGDGYTF
TRBV28	12	TRBJ1-2	TRBD1	NA	TGTGCCAGCAGTCCTGACAGGGCGGGCTACACCTTC	CASSPDRAGYTF
TRBV19	11	TRBJ1-2	NA	NA	TGTGCCAGTAGGACAGGAGGAGGCTACACCTTC	CASRTGGGYTF
TRBV6-1	13	TRBJ1-6	NA	NA	TGTGCCAGCAGTGACCTGAGGAATTCACCCCTCCACTTT	CASSDLRNSPLHF
TRBV2	15	TRBJ1-5	TRBD1	NA	TGTGCCAGCAGTGAAGCGGACAGGGAGAATCAGCCCCAGCATTTT	CASSEADRENQPQHF
TRBV9	15	TRBJ2-3	NA	NA	TGTGCCAGCAGCGTAGCCCCTCTGAACACAGATACGCAGTATTTT	CASSVAPLNTDTQYF
TRBV2	13	TRBJ2-5	NA	NA	TGTGCCAGCAGTGAATCGGGGCGGGAGACCCAGTACTTC	CASSESGRETQYF
TRBV7-9	11	TRBJ1-1	NA	once	TGTGCCAGCAGCTTATCCTTTGAAGCTTTCTTT	CASSLSFEAFF
TRBV7-3	13	TRBJ2-7	TRBD1	NA	TGTGCCAGCAGCCCGGGACAGTCTCACGAGCAGTACTTC	CASSPGQSHEQYF
TRBV3-1/TRBV3-2	17	TRBJ2-1	TRBD2	NA	TGTGCCAGCAGCCAAGAAGGGCTAGCGGGGGGGCCCAATGAGCAGTTCTTC	CASSQEGLAGGPNEQFF
TRBV12-3/TRBV12-4	13	TRBJ1-1	NA	NA	TGTGCCAGCAGTCTTACGACCATCACTGAAGCTTTCTTT	CASSLTTITEAFF
TRBV11-3	13	TRBJ1-3	NA	NA	TGTGCCAGCCGGCCTAGCTCTGGAAACACCATATATTTT	CASRPSSGNTIYF
TRBV7-3	15	TRBJ2-1	NA	NA	TGTGCCAGCAGCTTAATGGGGGGCTCCTACAATGAGCAGTTCTTC	CASSLMGGSYNEQFF
TRBV3-1/TRBV3-2	17	TRBJ2-1	TRBD2	NA	TGTGCCAGCAGCCACCGCCCGGGACTAGTTTGGTACAATGAGCAGTTCTTC	CASSHRPGLVWYNEQFF
TRBV4-1	16	TRBJ1-2	NA	NA	TGCGCCAGCAGCCAAGCCCCAGGGCTTGGGAACTATGGCTACACCTTC	CASSQAPGLGNYGYTF